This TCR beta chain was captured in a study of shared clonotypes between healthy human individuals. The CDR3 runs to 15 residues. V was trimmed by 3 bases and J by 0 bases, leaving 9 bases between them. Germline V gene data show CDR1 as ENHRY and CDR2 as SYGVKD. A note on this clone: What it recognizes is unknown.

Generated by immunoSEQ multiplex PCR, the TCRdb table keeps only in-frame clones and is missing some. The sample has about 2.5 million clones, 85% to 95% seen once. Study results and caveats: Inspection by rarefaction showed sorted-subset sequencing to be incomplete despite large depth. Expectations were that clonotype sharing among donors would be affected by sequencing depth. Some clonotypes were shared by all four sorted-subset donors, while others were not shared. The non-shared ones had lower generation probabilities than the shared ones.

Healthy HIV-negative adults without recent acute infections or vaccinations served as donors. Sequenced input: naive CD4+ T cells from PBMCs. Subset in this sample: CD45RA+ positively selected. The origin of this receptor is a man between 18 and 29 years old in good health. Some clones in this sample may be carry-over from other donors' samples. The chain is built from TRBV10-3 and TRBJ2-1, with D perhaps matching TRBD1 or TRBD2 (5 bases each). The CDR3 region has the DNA TGTGCCATCAGTGAAAGGGACCGCTCCTACAATGAGCAGTTCTTC. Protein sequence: CAISERDRSYNEQFF.